These 18 T cell receptor beta chains originate from one sample sequenced in a study of blood T cell repertoires in COVID-19. Generated by immunoSEQ multiplex PCR, the TCRdb table keeps only in-frame clones and is missing some. The data hold around 150,000 clones, with around 84% observed a single time. The source material was peripheral blood. The source is a woman aged 55-69 years with COVID-19, enrolled during active disease.

This clone has a single count. The chain is built from TRBV7-2 and TRBJ1-2; D possibly corresponds to TRBD1 (6 bases). Germline V gives CDR1 SGHTA, CDR2 FQGNSA. The CDR3 contains 15 residues. The germline V and J ends were trimmed by 0 bases and 4 bases, with 12 bases remaining between them. The DNA of the CDR3 is TGTGCCAGCAGCTTAGCAGCGGGAGGGGGCTATGGCTACACCTTC. Its translation: CASSLAAGGGYGYTF.

The chain joins TRBV12-5 to TRBJ1-5; weak D call: TRBD1 (5 bases). V shed 2 bases and J shed 0 bases, with 29 bases lying between them. CDR3 length: 22 residues. Per germline, CDR1 LGHNT and CDR2 FRNRAP. CDR3 in amino acids: CASGLTLTRVSLGDYSNQPQHF. The CDR3 DNA is TGTGCTAGTGGTTTGACTCTTACCCGGGTTTCCTTAGGGGATTATAGCAATCAGCCCCAGCATTTT.

The rearrangement joins TRBV11-2 to TRBJ2-1, with 10 bases identical to TRBD2. Germline lookup yields CDR1 SGHAT and CDR2 FQNNGV. The CDR3 is 17 amino acids. The trim removed 2 bases at V and 8 bases at J, leaving 12 bases unmatched. The CDR3 DNA sequence: TGTGCCAGCAGCTTACGGGCCGGGACTAGCGCGATGTATGAGCAGTTCTTC. Its protein is CASSLRAGTSAMYEQFF.

This clone has a handful of counts. The V call is TRBV3-1 (or the pseudogene TRBV3-2), the J call TRBJ1-6, with 9 nucleotides matching TRBD1. Losses at the gene ends were 4 bases for V and 4 bases for J; bases not matched to a gene: 5. Germline assignment: CDR1 LGHDT and CDR2 YNNKEL (reference sequence). This CDR3 spans 16 amino acids. The CDR3 bases are TGTGCCAGCAGCCTTCCGGGACAGGGTTATAATTCACCCCTCCACTTT. It yields the protein CASSLPGQGYNSPLHF.

V is TRBV11-2 and J is TRBJ1-1, with TRBD1 matching over 7 bases. Trimming at V came to 1 base and at J to 6 bases, leaving 5 bases not matched to a gene. This CDR3 is 14 amino acids long. In germline, CDR1 is SGHAT, CDR2 FQNNGV. Here the CDR3 DNA reads TGTGCCAGCAGCTTAGCTACAGGGGTGGCTGAAGCTTTCTTT. It yields the protein CASSLATGVAEAFF.

This chain connects TRBV7-3 to TRBJ2-7; TRBD2 agrees at 12 bases. There are 14 residues in the CDR3. In germline, CDR1 is SGHTA, CDR2 FQGTGA. V shed 5 bases, J shed 7 bases, and the junction held 6 bases outside the gene matches. CDR3 coding DNA: TGTGCCAGCAGCCCGACTAGCGGGAGTAGGGAGCAGTACTTC. Translation: CASSPTSGSREQYF.

V gene TRBV30 combines with J gene TRBJ2-3, with 8 bases aligning to TRBD2. The V gene end was trimmed by 0 bases and the J gene end by 6 bases; junction bases not matched to a gene: 2. Germline V gene data show CDR1 as GTSNPN and CDR2 as SVGIG (reference sequence). The CDR3 is made up of 13 amino acids. CDR3 DNA: TGTGCCTGGAGTGTGCGCGGGGGGGATACGCAGTATTTT. It codes for CAWSVRGGDTQYF. Full variable domain (rest looked up from reference TRBV30 and TRBJ2-3): SQTIHQWPATLVQPVGSPLSLECTVEGTSNPNLYWYRQAAGRGLQLLFYSVGIGQISSEVPQNLSASRPQDRQFILSSKKLLLSDSGFYLCAWSVRGGDTQYFGPGTRLTVL.

This chain joins TRBV2 and TRBJ1-3, with unresolved D. The CDR3 loop spans 14 amino acids. From germline, CDR1 is SNHLY and CDR2 FYNNEI. Trimming removed 7 bases from V and 0 bases from J, with 10 bases in between. For the CDR3, the DNA is TGTGCCAGCAACCAGTTACCCTCTGGAAACACCATATATTTT. Residues: CASNQLPSGNTIYF.

The chain couples TRBV10-2 to TRBJ1-1, with 7 bases fitting TRBD1. This CDR3 has 13 residues. Unmatched junction bases numbered 2, after V lost 4 bases and J lost 3 bases. From germline, CDR1 is WSHSY and CDR2 SAAADI. Here the CDR3 reads CASSVDRDTEAFF. CDR3 in DNA: TGCGCCAGCAGTGTTGACAGGGACACTGAAGCTTTCTTT.

The chain joins TRBV29-1 to TRBJ1-6, with 8 bases fitting TRBD1. V trimming: 2 bases; J trimming: 9 bases; junction bases outside the gene matches: 3. This CDR3 is 13 amino acids long. From germline, CDR1 is SQVTM and CDR2 ANQGSEA. CDR3 region: CSVESGQGSPLHF. CDR3 DNA: TGCAGCGTTGAATCCGGACAGGGTTCACCCCTCCACTTT.

The chain couples TRBV6-5 to TRBJ2-7, with 9 bases identical to TRBD2. The CDR3 length is 14 residues. V was pared by 6 bases and J by 6 bases, with 9 bases of the junction left unmatched. The V gene's germline CDR1 is MNHEY and CDR2 SVGAGI. CDR3 sequence: CASSRGGRAAEQYF. CDR3 nucleotide sequence: TGTGCCAGCAGCAGGGGCGGGAGGGCCGCCGAGCAGTACTTC.

The CDR3 sequence is CASSRFRQGWTEAFF. The CDR3 DNA is TGTGCCAGCAGCCGGTTTAGGCAGGGTTGGACTGAAGCTTTCTTT. This chain uses TRBV14 with TRBJ1-1; a weak D match, TRBD1 (5 bases). Trimming shortened V by 4 bases and J by 5 bases, and 17 bases separated the two germline ends. This CDR3 has 15 amino acids. Germline V CDR1 and CDR2: SGHDN, FVKESK.

The J gene is TRBJ2-1, the V gene TRBV7-9, with 7 positions matching TRBD1. The length of the CDR3 is 14 residues. The junction had 7 bases not matched to a gene; V was cut back by 7 bases and J by 4 bases. Germline V gene sequence: CDR1 SEHNR, CDR2 FQNEAQ (reference sequence). The CDR3 reads CASIPGTAYNEQFF. For the CDR3, the DNA is TGTGCCAGCATCCCCGGGACAGCGTACAATGAGCAGTTCTTC.

The chain employs TRBV5-1 and TRBJ1-2; 8 bases are a match to TRBD1. CDR1 and CDR2 from the germline V gene are SGHRS and YFSETQ. The CDR3 is 15 amino acids. V shed 4 bases and J 2 bases; nucleotides not matched to a gene: 7. As DNA, the CDR3 is TGCGCCAGCAGCCCTGGGACAGGCCTAAACTATGGCTACACCTTC. This translates into CASSPGTGLNYGYTF.

The V gene is TRBV5-3, the J gene TRBJ2-1, with 7 bases aligning to TRBD2. TRBV5-3 is an ORF, with its function uncertain. The J segment lost 7 bases and the V segment lost 4 bases, leaving 14 bases of the junction unmatched. The CDR3 is made up of 16 amino acids. CDR3 amino acids: CARSAGVLLNLNEQFF. CDR3 bases: TGTGCCAGAAGCGCGGGAGTCCTTCTTAATCTTAATGAGCAGTTCTTC.

The chain employs TRBV3-1 (or the pseudogene TRBV3-2) and TRBJ2-7, with 13 positions matching TRBD2. Germline lookup yields CDR1 LGHDT and CDR2 YNNKEL (reference sequence). The CDR3 is made up of 17 amino acids. J lost 0 bases, V lost 3 bases, and 5 bases had no gene match. In DNA, the CDR3 is TGTGCCAGCAGCCAGGCTACTAGCGGGAGGGCCTCCTACGAGCAGTACTTC. The encoded protein is CASSQATSGRASYEQYF.

The J gene is TRBJ1-2, the V gene TRBV29-1; D is unclear. Trimming took 3 bases from V and 4 from J, leaving 15 bases between them. Looked up from germline, CDR1 is SQVTM and CDR2 is ANQGSEA. The CDR3 is 14 residues long. For the CDR3, the DNA is TGCAGCGTTGAGGCCCGTGATTGGCCCTATGGCTACACCTTC. This gives the protein CSVEARDWPYGYTF.

In nucleotides, the CDR3 is TGTGCCAGCAGTTACGGGACAGGGGGCCACGAGCAGTACGTC. Amino acid sequence: CASSYGTGGHEQYV. The chain recombines TRBV6-6 with TRBJ2-7; TRBD1 aligns across 12 bases. The CDR3 covers 14 residues. Germline assignment: CDR1 MNHNY and CDR2 SVGAGI (reference sequence). V shed 2 bases and J 5 bases; nucleotides not matched to a gene: 1.